The present T cell receptor (beta chain) was sequenced within a study of vaccination effects on CD4 cells after COVID-19. Regarding the study as a whole: A shortage of convalescent patients and an absence of early post-infection timepoints characterized the study.

About this clone: Its target is not known.

Under the ViraFEST assay, PBMC were stimulated with viral peptide pools so that antigen-specific CD4+ T cells expanded. Sequencing was performed afterwards. Following a roughly 9-day culture, CD4+ T cells were purified. Days 3 and 7 saw half the medium replaced with IL-2 medium. The assay was immunoSEQ multiplex PCR, and TCRdb's table has in-frame clones only and misses some. The table shows about 61,000 clones, with roughly 80% occurring only once. Trimming took off 2 bases at V and 1 base at J, with 7 bases between the two ends. Looked up from germline, CDR1 is SEHNR and CDR2 is FQNEAQ (reference sequence). This CDR3 is built from 14 residues.

This receptor was identified in a human donor who received a COVID-19 vaccine. This sample comprised CD4+ T cells from PBMCs cultured with HCoV-229E spike peptides, obtained before COVID-19 vaccination. The chain employs TRBV7-9 and TRBJ2-3; D gene unclear. DNA for the CDR3: TGTGCCAGCAGCTTATCAAGAGGCACAGATACGCAGTATTTT. This translates into CASSLSRGTDTQYF.